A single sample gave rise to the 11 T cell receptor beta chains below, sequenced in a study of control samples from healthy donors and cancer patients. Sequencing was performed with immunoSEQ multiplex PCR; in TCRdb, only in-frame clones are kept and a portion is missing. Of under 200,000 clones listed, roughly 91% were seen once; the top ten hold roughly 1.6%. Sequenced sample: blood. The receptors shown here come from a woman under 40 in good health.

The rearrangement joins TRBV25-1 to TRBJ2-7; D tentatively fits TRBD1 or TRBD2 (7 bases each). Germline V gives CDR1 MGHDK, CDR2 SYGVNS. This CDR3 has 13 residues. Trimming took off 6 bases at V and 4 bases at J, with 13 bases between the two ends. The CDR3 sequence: CASRGGGPYEQYF. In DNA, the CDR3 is TGTGCCAGCAGGGGAGGGGGCCCTTACGAGCAGTACTTC.

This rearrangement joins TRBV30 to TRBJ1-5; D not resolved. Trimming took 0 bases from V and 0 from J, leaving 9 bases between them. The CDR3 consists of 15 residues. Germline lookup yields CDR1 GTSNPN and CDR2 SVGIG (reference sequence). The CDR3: CAWSVPGYSNQPQHF. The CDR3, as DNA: TGTGCCTGGAGTGTACCAGGCTATAGCAATCAGCCCCAGCATTTT.

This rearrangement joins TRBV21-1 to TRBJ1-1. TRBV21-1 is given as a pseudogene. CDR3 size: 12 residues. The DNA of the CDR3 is TGTGCCAGCAGCAAAAAAGTCACTGAAGCTTTCTTT. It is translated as CASSKKVTEAFF.

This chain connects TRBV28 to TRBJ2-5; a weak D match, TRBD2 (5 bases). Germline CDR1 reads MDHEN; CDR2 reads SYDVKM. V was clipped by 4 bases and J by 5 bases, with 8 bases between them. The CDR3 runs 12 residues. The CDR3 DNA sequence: TGTGCCAGCAGTTGGAGGAGGGAGACCCAGTACTTC. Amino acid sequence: CASSWRRETQYF.

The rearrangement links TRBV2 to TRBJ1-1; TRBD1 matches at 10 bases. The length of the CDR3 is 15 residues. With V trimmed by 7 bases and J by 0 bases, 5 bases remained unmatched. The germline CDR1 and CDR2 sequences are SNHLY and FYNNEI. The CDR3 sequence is CASTRQGALNTEAFF. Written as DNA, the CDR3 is TGTGCCAGCACAAGACAGGGGGCCTTGAACACTGAAGCTTTCTTT.

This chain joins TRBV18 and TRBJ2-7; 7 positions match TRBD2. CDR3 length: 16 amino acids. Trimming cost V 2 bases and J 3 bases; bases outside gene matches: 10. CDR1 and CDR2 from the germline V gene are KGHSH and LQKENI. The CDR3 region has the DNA TGTGCCAGCTCACCAACGACTAGCTTCCTGGACTACGAGCAGTACTTC. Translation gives CASSPTTSFLDYEQYF. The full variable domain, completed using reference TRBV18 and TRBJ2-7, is NAGVMQNPRHLVRRRGQEARLRCSPMKGHSHVYWYRQLPEEGLKFMVYLQKENIIDESGMPKERFSAEFPKEGPSILRIQQVVRGDSAAYFCASSPTTSFLDYEQYFGPGTRLTVT.

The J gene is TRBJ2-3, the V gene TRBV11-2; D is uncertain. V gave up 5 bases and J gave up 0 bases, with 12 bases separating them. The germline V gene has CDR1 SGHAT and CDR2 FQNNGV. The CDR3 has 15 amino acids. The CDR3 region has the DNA TGTGCCAGCAGCATGCAGAGAACTAGCACAGATACGCAGTATTTT. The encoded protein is CASSMQRTSTDTQYF.

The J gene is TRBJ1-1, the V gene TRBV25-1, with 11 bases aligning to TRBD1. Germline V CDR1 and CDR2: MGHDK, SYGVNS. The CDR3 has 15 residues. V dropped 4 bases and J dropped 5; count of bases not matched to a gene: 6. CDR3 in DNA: TGTGCCAGCAGTGTAAGCCGGGACAGGGGGACTGAAGCTTTCTTT. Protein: CASSVSRDRGTEAFF.

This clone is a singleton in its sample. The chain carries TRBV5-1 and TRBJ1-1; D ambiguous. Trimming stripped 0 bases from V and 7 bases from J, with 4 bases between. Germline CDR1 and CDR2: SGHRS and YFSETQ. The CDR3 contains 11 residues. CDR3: CASSLAGEAFF. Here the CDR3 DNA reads TGCGCCAGCAGCTTGGCAGGTGAAGCTTTCTTT.

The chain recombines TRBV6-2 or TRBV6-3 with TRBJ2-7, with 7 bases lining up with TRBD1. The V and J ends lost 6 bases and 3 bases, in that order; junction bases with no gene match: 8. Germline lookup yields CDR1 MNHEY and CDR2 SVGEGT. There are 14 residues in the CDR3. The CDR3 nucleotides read TGTGCCAGCAGCTCCGCCGGGACAGACTACGAGCAGTACTTC. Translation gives CASSSAGTDYEQYF.

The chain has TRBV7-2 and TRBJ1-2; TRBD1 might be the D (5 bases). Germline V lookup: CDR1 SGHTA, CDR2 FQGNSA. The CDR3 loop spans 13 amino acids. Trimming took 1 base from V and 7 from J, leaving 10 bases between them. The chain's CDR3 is CASSLVRVGGYTF. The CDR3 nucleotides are TGTGCCAGCAGCTTAGTCAGGGTGGGTGGCTACACCTTC. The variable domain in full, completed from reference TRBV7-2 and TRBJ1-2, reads GAGVSQSPSNKVTEKGKDVELRCDPISGHTALYWYRQSLGQGLEFLIYFQGNSAPDKSGLPSDRFSAERTGGSVSTLTIQRTQQEDSAVYLCASSLVRVGGYTFGSGTRLTVV.